Listed here is a single T cell receptor (beta chain). No antigen is known for it. Per-nucleotide qualities are absent, and no much larger clonotype sits a single base away. The immunoSEQ kit was used, according to the manufacturer's recommendations, to generate TCR beta libraries from genomic DNA. To prepare libraries, a first multiplex PCR with proprietary primers was run, followed by a second PCR that added unique barcodes, and a bead cleanup was done after each round. A positive control reaction and a negative control reaction, both provided in the kit, were run with every batch of samples. The final libraries were assessed on an Agilent 4200 TapeStation D1000 ScreenTape, pooled by volume, and quantified by qPCR. Sequencing was performed on an Illumina NextSeq500 with a MidOutput 150-cycle cartridge, and 156 Read1 and 15 Index1 cycles were run with kit custom primers. The pooled library was loaded at around 1.1 pM with an approximately 22% PhiX control spike-in. On the study's bioinformatics: Vendor-processed data were analyzed in R, with a clonotype defined as all T cells sharing the same CDR3 nucleotide sequence. For clone abundance analyses, frequencies were normalized to the 10,000 most abundant clones in each sample. Public T cell clones, averaging fewer than five per sample, were removed before analysis. ImmunoMap was used for dominant motif analysis with the PAM10 matrix, a gap penalty of 30, and a homology threshold of 0.3, and any motif reaching a cumulative frequency of at least 0.01 was considered dominant. This is the immuneACCESS table as TCRdb keeps it, with only in-frame sequences that have V and J called. A part of the clones is gone; compared with another copy, unresolved V genes explain less than half, and the rest is unexplained. V, J and clone size are those of that table, while D and trimming were read from the DNA. The sample yields roughly 13,000 clones; approximately 50% were counted once. 13% of the sample rests with the top ten.

Including the terminal cysteine and phenylalanine, the CDR3 comprises 14 residues. The retained sequence is limited to the CDR3, 42 bases, with the frame set at the first base. For CDR1 and CDR2, the germline V gene lists SGHTA and FQGTGA. V and J are truncated by 0 bases and 5 bases respectively, leaving an intervening sequence of 8 bases. The data belong to a study of radiation and T cells in renal cell carcinoma (dated by TCRdb to about 2020). At the level of the whole study: A total of under 60 samples underwent TCR beta sequencing, made up of approximately 26 tumors and about 27 peripheral blood samples. Across all 53 samples, several million unique CDR3 nucleotide sequences encoding some 3,000,000 unique CDR3 amino acid sequences were identified.

The time point tag for this specimen amounts to: tumor resected at nephrectomy. The treatment or condition label, as the study defines it: treatment-naive control, cytoreductive nephrectomy. Control tumors came from treatment-naive renal cell carcinoma patients who underwent cytoreductive nephrectomy without prior radiation. Renal cell carcinoma with clear cell pathology was present in all patients. Control tumors used for TCR sequencing were obtained from a handful of females and approximately eleven males (median age approximately 59 years, range roughly 35 to 82) and were resected from the early 2010s to the mid-2010s. Tumor processing involved mechanical dissociation, digestion with collagenase/hyaluronidase at 37 degrees C, handling in gentleMACS C tubes, and storage in liquid nitrogen. The QIAamp DNA Blood Mini Kit (Qiagen) was used to prepare genomic DNA for TCR sequencing. The analyses included just those samples that passed every quality control check.

The research as a whole found: Intratumoral heterogeneity went uncaptured because the only tumor material available was small regions of approximately 0.9 g. Irradiated tumors contained more dominant CDR3 motifs, and these motifs occupied a larger share of the repertoire than in control tumors. Higher TCR clonality was observed in irradiated tumors than in controls, with an average of about 50% of the repertoire accounted for by the top 100 clonotypes, compared with roughly 40% in nephrectomy-only tumors. With a single-armed trial design, the study had no way to address how radiation dose or scheduling affects the TCR repertoire.

The sample consisted of tumor tissue, taken from a patient whose treatment was nephrectomy without radiotherapy. The receptor was derived from a man aged 45 to 65 with renal cell carcinoma. Here the chain combines TRBV7-3 and TRBJ2-1, with the D gene call left open. Read as DNA, the sequence is TGTGCCAGCAGCTTAACGAGAGATAACAATGAGCAGTTCTTC. The encoded protein is CASSLTRDNNEQFF.